This T cell receptor (beta chain) stems from a study of T cell repertoires in cytomegalovirus infection. As for the study in general: HLA-C-restricted CMV epitopes, recently identified, and well-studied HLA-B-restricted ones were used by the study. Shared public TCR beta signatures pointed to both CMV infection and a matching HLA type. Study outcomes and limitations: Clonotype analysis showed dominance of the ex vivo response by HLA-C-restricted CMV-specific TCR beta clonotypes. Identification of carriers of CMV plus the relevant HLA was performed using cumulative public TCR beta family frequency.

Of note for this clonotype: Its target is unknown.

The CDR3 covers 13 residues. V lost 4 bases, J lost 3 bases, and 8 bases lay in between. The germline gives CDR1 SGHDT, CDR2 YYEEEE. TCRdb reanalysed the reads using MiXCR and keeps one entry per CDR3 protein. Of about 70,000 distinct CDR3 sequences listed, more than 20% were seen once; the top ten hold around 70%. This chain joins TRBV5-6 and TRBJ1-5; D perhaps matches TRBD1 (5 bases). The material was CD8+ T cells from cultured PBMCs, obtained from culture after CMV antigen stimulation. This clonotype was obtained from a human donor in good health (CMV status not recorded). Some clones in this sample may be carry-over from other donors' samples. This chain's CDR3 is CASSLGDNQPQHF. As DNA, the CDR3 is TGTGCCAGCAGCCTAGGGGACAATCAGCCCCAGCATTTT.